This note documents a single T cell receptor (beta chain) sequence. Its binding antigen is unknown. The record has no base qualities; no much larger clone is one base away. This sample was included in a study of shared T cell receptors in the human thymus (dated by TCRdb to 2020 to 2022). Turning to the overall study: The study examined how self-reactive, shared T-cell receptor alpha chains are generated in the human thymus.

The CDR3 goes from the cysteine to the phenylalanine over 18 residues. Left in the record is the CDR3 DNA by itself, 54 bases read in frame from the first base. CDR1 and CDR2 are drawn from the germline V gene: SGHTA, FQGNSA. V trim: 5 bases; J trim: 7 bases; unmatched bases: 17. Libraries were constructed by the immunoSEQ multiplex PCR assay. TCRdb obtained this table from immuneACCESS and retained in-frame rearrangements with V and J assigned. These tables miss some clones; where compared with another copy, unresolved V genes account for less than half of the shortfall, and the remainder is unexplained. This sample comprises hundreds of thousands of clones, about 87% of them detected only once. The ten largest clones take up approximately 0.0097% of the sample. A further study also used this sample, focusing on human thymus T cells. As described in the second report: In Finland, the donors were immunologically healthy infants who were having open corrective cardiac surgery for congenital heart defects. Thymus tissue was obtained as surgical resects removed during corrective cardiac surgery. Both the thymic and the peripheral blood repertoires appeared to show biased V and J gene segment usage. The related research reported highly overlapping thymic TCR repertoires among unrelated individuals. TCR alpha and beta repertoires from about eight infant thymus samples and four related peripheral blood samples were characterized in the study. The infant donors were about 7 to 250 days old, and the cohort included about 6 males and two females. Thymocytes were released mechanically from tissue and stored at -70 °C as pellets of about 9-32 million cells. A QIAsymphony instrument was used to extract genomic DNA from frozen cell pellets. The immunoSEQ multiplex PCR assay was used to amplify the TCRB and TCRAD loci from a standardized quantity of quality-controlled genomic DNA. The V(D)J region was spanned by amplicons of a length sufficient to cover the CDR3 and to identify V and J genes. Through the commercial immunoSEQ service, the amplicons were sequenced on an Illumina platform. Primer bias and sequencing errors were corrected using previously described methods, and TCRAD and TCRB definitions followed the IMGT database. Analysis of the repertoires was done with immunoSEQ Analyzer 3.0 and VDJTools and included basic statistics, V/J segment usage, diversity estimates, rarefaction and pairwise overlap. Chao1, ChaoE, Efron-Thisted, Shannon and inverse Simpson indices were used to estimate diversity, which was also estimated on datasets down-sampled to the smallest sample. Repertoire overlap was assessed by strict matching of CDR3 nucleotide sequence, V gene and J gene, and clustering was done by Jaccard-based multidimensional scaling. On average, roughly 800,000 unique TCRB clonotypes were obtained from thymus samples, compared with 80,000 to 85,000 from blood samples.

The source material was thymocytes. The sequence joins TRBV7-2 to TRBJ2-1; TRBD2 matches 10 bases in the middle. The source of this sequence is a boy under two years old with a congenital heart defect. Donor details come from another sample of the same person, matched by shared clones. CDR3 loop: CASSPPGSGRALTNEQFF. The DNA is TGTGCCAGCAGCCCCCCCGGGAGCGGGAGGGCCCTCACGAATGAGCAGTTCTTC.